This TCR beta chain was obtained from a study of T cells in Graves' hyperthyroidism and ophthalmopathy. This clonotype was detected a few times. Its cognate antigen is unknown. Using RNA transcripts as the source, TCR beta CDR3 regions were amplified. HTBI primers were the set used in a first-round RT-PCR of the TCR CDR3. TCRdb ran MiXCR on the multiplex PCR reads and lists one entry per CDR3 protein. The data contain hundreds of thousands of distinct CDR3 sequences, approximately 22% of them singletons. Germline V gene sequence: CDR1 SGHNT, CDR2 YYREEE (reference sequence). V lost 2 bases and J lost 7, with 13 bases in between. The CDR3 contains 14 residues. Patients showing uncontrolled infection, other autoimmune disease, pregnancy or lactation were ineligible. Findings of the study overall: Before onset, by a median of around six months, the model predicted ophthalmopathy. Blood also showed most of the thyroid clonotypes that were expanded above 0.001.

This sequence originates from a woman aged 65 to 85 with Graves' ophthalmopathy. The sequenced sample consisted of blood. This chain links TRBV5-4 with TRBJ2-1; D is unresolved. The CDR3 here is CASSFPGPSNEQFF. The CDR3, as DNA: TGTGCCAGCAGCTTTCCGGGCCCTTCTAATGAGCAGTTCTTC. Filled out from reference TRBV5-4 and TRBJ2-1, the complete variable domain reads ETGVTQSPTHLIKTRGQQVTLRCSSQSGHNTVSWYQQALGQGPQFIFQYYREEENGRGNFPPRFSGLQFPNYSSELNVNALELDDSALYLCASSFPGPSNEQFFGPGTRLTVL.